Presented here are 7 T cell receptor beta chains from one specimen sequenced in a study of PD-1 blockade in classical Hodgkin lymphoma. Time point described: newly diagnosed, previously untreated cHL patient sample. After PBMCs were thawed, their CD8+ T cells were isolated by magnetic negative selection. Libraries were prepared by immunoSEQ multiplex PCR; TCRdb keeps only in-frame clonotypes and omits some of them. The sample yields about 21,000 clones, about 87% seen once. Sequencing used CD8+ T cells from blood. Every receptor here comes from a human donor with classical Hodgkin lymphoma.

V usage is TRBV2 and J usage is TRBJ2-7, with D maybe TRBD2 (6 bases). V was shortened by 0 bases and J by 4 bases, with 16 bases between the two germline ends. This CDR3 spans 16 amino acids. Germline V gives CDR1 SNHLY, CDR2 FYNNEI. CDR3 in amino acids: CASSEAGILAGYEQYF. The CDR3, as DNA: TGTGCCAGCAGTGAAGCCGGGATACTAGCTGGGTACGAGCAGTACTTC.

The V call is TRBV10-2, the J call TRBJ1-4; D not certain. Germline V gene data show CDR1 as WSHSY and CDR2 as SAAADI. This CDR3 region has 11 residues. Trimming cost V 6 bases and J 6 bases, with 5 bases left between them. Here the CDR3 reads CASRRDEKLFF. The DNA for the CDR3 is TGCGCCAGCAGGAGAGATGAAAAACTGTTTTTT.

This chain uses TRBV5-1 with TRBJ2-1; D call uncertain. This CDR3 contains 13 residues. The germline gives CDR1 SGHRS, CDR2 YFSETQ. V was pared by 0 bases and J by 5 bases, with 6 bases between. CDR3 amino acids: CASSLEPDNEQFF. The DNA for the CDR3 is TGCGCCAGCAGCTTGGAACCAGACAATGAGCAGTTCTTC.

This clone was recorded once. The CDR3 sequence: CASSHLGQDPRVQYF. The DNA for the CDR3 is TGTGCCAGCAGCCACCTGGGACAGGACCCTCGGGTGCAGTACTTC. V gene TRBV14 combines with J gene TRBJ2-7; 8 nucleotides match TRBD1. The V gene's germline CDR1 is SGHDN and CDR2 FVKESK. The CDR3 covers 15 residues. J lost 9 bases, V lost 3 bases, and 13 bases had no gene match. Supplemented by reference TRBV14 and TRBJ2-7, the full variable domain reads EAGVTQFPSHSVIEKGQTVTLRCDPISGHDNLYWYRRVMGKEIKFLLHFVKESKQDESGMPNNRFLAERTGGTYSTLKVQPAELEDSGVYFCASSHLGQDPRVQYFGPGTRLTVT.

In this sample, this clone turned up once. The rearrangement links TRBV27 to TRBJ2-3, with D unresolved. This CDR3 contains 14 residues. Germline CDR1 MNHEY, CDR2 SMNVEV (reference sequence). Trimming took off 4 bases at V and 0 bases at J, with 8 bases between the two ends. For the CDR3, the DNA is TGTGCCAGCAGTTGGGAAGATAGCACAGATACGCAGTATTTT. This sequence encodes CASSWEDSTDTQYF.

This sequence joins TRBV11-2 and TRBJ2-2; D is tentatively TRBD1 or TRBD2 (5 bases each). The V end was cut by 2 bases, the J end by 2 bases, with 12 bases between. Looked up from germline, CDR1 is SGHAT and CDR2 is FQNNGV. The CDR3 runs 16 residues. CDR3 sequence reads: CASSLLGVKNTGELFF. DNA of the CDR3: TGTGCCAGCAGCTTATTGGGGGTGAAAAACACCGGGGAGCTGTTTTTT.

This clone came up a few times. The genes are TRBV10-2 and TRBJ1-2; D might be TRBD1 (6 bases). This CDR3 spans 13 amino acids. From germline, CDR1 is WSHSY and CDR2 SAAADI. Trimming cost V 6 bases and J 8 bases, with 16 bases left between them. CDR3 in amino acids: CASRDTGYWGYTF. The CDR3 DNA reads TGCGCCAGCAGGGATACAGGGTACTGGGGCTACACCTTC.